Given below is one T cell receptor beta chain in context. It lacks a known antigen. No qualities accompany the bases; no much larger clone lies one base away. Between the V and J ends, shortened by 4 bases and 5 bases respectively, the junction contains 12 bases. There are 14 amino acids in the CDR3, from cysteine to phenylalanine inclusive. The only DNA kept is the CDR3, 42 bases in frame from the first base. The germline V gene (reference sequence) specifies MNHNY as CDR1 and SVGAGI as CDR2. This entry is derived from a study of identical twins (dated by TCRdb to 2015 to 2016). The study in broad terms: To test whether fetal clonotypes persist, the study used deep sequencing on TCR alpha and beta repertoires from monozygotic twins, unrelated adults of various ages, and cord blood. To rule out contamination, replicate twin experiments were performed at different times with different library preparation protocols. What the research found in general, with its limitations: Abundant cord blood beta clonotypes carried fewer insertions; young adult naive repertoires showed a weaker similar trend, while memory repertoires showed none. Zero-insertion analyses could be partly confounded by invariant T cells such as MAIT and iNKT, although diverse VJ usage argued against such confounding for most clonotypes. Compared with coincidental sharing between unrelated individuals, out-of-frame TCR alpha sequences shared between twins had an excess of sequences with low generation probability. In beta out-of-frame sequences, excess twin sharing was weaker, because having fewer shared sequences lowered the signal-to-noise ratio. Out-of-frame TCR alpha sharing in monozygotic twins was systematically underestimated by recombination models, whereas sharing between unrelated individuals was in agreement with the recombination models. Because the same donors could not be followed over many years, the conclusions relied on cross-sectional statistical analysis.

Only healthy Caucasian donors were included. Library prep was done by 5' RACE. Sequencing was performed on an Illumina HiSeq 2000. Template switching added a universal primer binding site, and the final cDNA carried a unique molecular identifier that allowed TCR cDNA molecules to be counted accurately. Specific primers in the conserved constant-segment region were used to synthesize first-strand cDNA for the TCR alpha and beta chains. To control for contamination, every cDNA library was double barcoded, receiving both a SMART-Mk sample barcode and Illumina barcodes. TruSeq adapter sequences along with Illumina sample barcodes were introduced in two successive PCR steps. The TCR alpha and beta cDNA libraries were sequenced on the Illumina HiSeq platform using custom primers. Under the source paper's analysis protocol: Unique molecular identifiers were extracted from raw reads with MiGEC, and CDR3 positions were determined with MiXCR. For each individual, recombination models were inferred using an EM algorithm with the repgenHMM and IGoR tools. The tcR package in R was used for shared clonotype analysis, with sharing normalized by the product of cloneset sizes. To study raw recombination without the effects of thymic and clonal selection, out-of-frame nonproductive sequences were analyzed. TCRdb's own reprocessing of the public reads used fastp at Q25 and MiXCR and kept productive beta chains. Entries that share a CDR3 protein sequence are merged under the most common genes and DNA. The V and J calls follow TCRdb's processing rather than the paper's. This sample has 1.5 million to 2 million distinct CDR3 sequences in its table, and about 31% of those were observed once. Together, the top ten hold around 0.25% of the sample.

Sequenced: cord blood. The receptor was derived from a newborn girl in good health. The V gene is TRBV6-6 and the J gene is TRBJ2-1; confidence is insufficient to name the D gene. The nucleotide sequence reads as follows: TGTGCCAGCAGTTTCACCAGGCTCAACAATGAGCAGTTCTTC. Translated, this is CASSFTRLNNEQFF.